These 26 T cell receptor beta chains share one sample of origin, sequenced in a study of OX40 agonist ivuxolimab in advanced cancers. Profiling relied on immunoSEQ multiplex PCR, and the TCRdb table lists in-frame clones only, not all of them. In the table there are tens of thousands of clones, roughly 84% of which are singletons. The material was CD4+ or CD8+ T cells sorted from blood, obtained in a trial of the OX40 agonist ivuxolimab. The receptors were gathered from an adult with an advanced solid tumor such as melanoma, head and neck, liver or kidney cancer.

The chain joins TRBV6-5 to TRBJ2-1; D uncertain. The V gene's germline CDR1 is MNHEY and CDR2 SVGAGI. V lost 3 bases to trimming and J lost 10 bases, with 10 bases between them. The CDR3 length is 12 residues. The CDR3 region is CASSYSAWEQFF. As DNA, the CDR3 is TGTGCCAGCAGTTATTCCGCCTGGGAGCAGTTCTTC.

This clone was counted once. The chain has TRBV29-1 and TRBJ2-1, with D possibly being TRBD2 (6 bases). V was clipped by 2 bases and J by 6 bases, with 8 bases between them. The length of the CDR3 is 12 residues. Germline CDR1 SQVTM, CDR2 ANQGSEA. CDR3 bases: TGCAGCGTTGAACTGCGGGGCAATGAGCAGTTCTTC. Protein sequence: CSVELRGNEQFF.

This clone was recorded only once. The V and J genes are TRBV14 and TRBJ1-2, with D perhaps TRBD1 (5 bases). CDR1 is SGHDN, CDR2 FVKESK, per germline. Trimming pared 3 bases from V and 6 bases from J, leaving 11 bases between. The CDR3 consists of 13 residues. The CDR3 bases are TGTGCCAGCAGCCAGGTCGGGACGGATGGCTACACCTTC. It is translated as CASSQVGTDGYTF.

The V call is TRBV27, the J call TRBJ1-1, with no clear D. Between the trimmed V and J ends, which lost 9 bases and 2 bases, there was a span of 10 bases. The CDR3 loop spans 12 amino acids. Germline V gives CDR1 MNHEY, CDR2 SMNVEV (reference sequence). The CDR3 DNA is TGTGCCAGTGGGAGGGTAAACACTGAAGCTTTCTTT. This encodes CASGRVNTEAFF.

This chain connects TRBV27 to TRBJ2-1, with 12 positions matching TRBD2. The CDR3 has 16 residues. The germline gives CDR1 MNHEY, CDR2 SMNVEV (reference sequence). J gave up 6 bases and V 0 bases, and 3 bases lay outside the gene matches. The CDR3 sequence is CASSLSLAGGLNEQFF. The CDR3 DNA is TGTGCCAGCAGTTTATCGCTAGCGGGAGGGCTCAATGAGCAGTTCTTC.

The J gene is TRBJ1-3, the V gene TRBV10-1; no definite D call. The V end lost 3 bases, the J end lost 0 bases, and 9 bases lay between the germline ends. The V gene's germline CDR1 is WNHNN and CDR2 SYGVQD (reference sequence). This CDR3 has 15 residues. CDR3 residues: CASSDPSRSGNTIYF. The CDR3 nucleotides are TGCGCCAGCAGTGATCCTAGTCGCTCTGGAAACACCATATATTTT.

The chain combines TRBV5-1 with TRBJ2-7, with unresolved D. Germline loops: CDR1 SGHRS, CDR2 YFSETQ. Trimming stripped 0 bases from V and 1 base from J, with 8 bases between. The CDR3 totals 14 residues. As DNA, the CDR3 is TGCGCCAGCAGCTTGGGTACAGCTTCCTACGAGCAGTACTTC. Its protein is CASSLGTASYEQYF. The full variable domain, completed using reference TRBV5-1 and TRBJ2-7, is KAGVTQTPRYLIKTRGQQVTLSCSPISGHRSVSWYQQTPGQGLQFLFEYFSETQRNKGNFPGRFSGRQFSNSRSEMNVSTLELGDSALYLCASSLGTASYEQYFGPGTRLTVT.

The CDR3 here is CASSLGDVHTGELFF. CDR3 bases: TGTGCCAGTAGTTTGGGGGATGTTCACACCGGGGAGCTGTTTTTT. This sequence joins TRBV19 and TRBJ2-2, with D perhaps TRBD1 or TRBD2 (5 bases each). V gave up 5 bases and J gave up 3 bases, with 13 bases separating them. Germline values: CDR1 LNHDA, CDR2 SQIVND (reference sequence). There are 15 residues in the CDR3.

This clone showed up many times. The CDR3 here is CASSFAKGMRTGELFF. The CDR3, as DNA: TGTGCCAGCAGTTTTGCCAAGGGGATGCGAACCGGGGAGCTGTTTTTT. The rearrangement links TRBV27 to TRBJ2-2, with a tentative D call TRBD1 (5 bases). The V gene lost 3 bases and the J gene lost 5 bases, with 16 bases spanning the gap. The CDR3 totals 16 residues. The germline CDR1 and CDR2 sequences are MNHEY and SMNVEV (reference sequence).

The CDR3 sequence: CASSEEPDRVMRGANVLTF. In nucleotides, the CDR3 is TGTGCCAGCAGTGAAGAACCGGACAGGGTAATGCGTGGGGCCAACGTCCTGACTTTC. The rearrangement links TRBV6-1 to TRBJ2-6, with 8 bases identical to TRBD1. V shed 1 base and J 3 bases; nucleotides not matched to a gene: 11. This CDR3 has 19 amino acids. Germline V gene sequence: CDR1 MNHNS, CDR2 SASEGT.

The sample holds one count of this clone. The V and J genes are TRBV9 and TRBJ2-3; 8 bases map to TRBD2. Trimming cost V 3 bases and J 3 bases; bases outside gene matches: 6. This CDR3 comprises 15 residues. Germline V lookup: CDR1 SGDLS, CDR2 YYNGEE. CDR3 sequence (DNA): TGTGCCAGCAGCGCGGGGGGGCCTGTGACAGATACGCAGTATTTT. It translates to CASSAGGPVTDTQYF.

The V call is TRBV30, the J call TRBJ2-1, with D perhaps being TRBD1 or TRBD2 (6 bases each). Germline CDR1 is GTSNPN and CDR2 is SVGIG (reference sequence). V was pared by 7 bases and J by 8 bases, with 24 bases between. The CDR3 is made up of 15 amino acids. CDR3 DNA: TGTGCCTCCGCGAGGGGTGGGGGGCCACTGGATGAGCAGTTCTTC. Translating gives CASARGGGPLDEQFF.

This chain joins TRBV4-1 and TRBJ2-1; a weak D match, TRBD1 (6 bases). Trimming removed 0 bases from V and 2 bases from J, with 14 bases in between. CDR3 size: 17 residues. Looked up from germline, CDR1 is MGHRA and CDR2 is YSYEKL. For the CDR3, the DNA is TGCGCCAGCAGCCAAGATCAAACAGGGTACGCCTACAATGAGCAGTTCTTC. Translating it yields CASSQDQTGYAYNEQFF.

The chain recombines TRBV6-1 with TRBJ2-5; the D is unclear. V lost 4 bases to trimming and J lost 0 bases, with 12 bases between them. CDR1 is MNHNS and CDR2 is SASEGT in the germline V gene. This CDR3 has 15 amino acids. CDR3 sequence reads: CASSVPSNNQETQYF. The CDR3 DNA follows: TGTGCCAGCAGTGTTCCGTCTAACAACCAAGAGACCCAGTACTTC.

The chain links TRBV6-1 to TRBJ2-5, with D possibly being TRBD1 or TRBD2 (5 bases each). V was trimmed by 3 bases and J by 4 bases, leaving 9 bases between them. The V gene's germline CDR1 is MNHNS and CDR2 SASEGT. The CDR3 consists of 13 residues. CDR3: CASSDSGGETQYF. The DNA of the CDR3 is TGTGCCAGCAGTGACTCTGGGGGAGAGACCCAGTACTTC.

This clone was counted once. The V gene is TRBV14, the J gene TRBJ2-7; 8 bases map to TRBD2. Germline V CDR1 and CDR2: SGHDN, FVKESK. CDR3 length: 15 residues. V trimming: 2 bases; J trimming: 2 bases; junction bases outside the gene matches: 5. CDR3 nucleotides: TGTGCCAGCAGCCAACGCGGGAGGCCTACCTACGAGCAGTACTTC. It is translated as CASSQRGRPTYEQYF.

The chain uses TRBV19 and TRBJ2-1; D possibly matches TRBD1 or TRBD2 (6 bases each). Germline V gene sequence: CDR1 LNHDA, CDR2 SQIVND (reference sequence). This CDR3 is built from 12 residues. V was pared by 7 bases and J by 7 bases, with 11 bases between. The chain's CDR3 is CASIGGHNEQFF. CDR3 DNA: TGTGCCAGTATAGGGGGGCATAATGAGCAGTTCTTC.

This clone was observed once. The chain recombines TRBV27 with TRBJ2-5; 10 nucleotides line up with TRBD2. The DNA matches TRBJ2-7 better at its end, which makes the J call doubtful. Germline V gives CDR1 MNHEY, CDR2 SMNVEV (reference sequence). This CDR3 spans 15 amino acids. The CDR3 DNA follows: TGTGCCAGCAGTTACTCTTTAGCGGGAGGTCACGAGCAGTACTTC. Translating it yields CASSYSLAGGHEQYF.

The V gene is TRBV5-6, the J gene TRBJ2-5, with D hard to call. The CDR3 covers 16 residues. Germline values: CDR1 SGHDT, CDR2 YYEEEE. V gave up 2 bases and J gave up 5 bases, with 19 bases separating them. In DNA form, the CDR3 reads TGTGCCAGCAGCTTTGGACCTATTCTCACCGGGGAGACCCAGTACTTC. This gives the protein CASSFGPILTGETQYF.

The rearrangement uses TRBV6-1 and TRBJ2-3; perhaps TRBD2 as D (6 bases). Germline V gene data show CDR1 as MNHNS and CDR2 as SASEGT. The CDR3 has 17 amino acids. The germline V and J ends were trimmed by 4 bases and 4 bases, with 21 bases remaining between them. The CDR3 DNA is TGTGCCAGCAGTGGAAGCGGGCGGGGACTTTTCTCAGATACGCAGTATTTT. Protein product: CASSGSGRGLFSDTQYF.

CDR3 region: CASSVGQGEYNEQFF. The CDR3 bases are TGTGCCAGCAGCGTCGGACAGGGGGAATACAATGAGCAGTTCTTC. This sequence joins TRBV9 and TRBJ2-1; TRBD1 matches 10 bases. CDR3 size: 15 residues. With 2 bases clipped from V and 4 bases from J, the junction kept 3 bases outside the gene matches. Germline values: CDR1 SGDLS, CDR2 YYNGEE.

The CDR3 is CASSSRTGRNEQFF. The CDR3 nucleotides read TGCGCCAGCAGCTCCCGGACAGGCCGCAATGAGCAGTTCTTC. V is TRBV5-1 and J is TRBJ2-1; 7 bases are shared with TRBD1. This CDR3 is 14 amino acids long. Germline trimming cut 3 bases from V and 6 bases from J; bases unmatched to any gene: 6. Germline loops: CDR1 SGHRS, CDR2 YFSETQ.

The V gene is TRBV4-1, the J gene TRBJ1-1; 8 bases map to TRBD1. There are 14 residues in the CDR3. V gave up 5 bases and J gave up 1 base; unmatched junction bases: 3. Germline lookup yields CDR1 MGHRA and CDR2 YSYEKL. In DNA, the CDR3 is TGCGCCAGCAGCGAGGGACAGGCGAACACTGAAGCTTTCTTT. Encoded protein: CASSEGQANTEAFF.

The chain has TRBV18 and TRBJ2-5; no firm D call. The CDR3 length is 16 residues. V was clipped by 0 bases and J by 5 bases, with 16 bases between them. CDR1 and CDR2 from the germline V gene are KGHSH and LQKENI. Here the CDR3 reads CASSPPGRPIGETQYF. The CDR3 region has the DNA TGTGCCAGCTCACCACCAGGGCGCCCGATTGGTGAGACCCAGTACTTC.

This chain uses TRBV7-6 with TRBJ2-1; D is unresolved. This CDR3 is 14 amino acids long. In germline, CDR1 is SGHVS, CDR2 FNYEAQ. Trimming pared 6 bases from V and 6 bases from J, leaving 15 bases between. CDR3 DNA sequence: TGTGCCAGCAGTAAATTAAGCCCACTCAATGAGCAGTTCTTC. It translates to CASSKLSPLNEQFF.

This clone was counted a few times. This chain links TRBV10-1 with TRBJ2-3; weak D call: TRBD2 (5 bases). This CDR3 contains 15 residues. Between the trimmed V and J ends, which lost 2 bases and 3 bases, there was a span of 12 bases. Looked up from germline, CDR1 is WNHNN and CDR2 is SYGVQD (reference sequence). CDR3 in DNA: TGCGCCAGCAGTGAGACCAGGCGGAGGACAGATACGCAGTATTTT. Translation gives CASSETRRRTDTQYF.